These 23 T cell receptor beta chains came from one sample sequenced in a study of tumor-infiltrating lymphocytes in primary liver carcinoma. DNA and RNA were both co-extracted from approximately 20-30 mg of bulk tissue that had not been sorted. Making TCR beta cDNA involved around 500 ng total RNA and a constant-region primer. Three nested multiplex PCR rounds of slightly modified ARM-PCR generated TCR beta libraries. TRBV1-TRBV30 forward primers paired with a C-beta reverse primer were used in the first two PCR rounds, which ran roughly 10 cycles each. MiXCR, applied by TCRdb to the multiplex PCR reads, yields one record per CDR3 protein. The sample gives some 40,000 distinct CDR3 sequences, roughly 74% of which show up once; about 35% is in the top ten. Sequencing input: tumor-adjacent normal liver tissue. The source is a man aged 40-49 years with primary liver carcinoma and hepatitis B virus infection.

This clonotype was recorded a few times. A much bigger clone sits one base away, suggesting this may be a read error. The V and J genes are TRBV20-1 and TRBJ2-3, with 10 positions matching TRBD2. The V gene end was trimmed by 5 bases and the J gene end by 3 bases; junction bases not matched to a gene: 11. This CDR3 spans 16 amino acids. From germline, CDR1 is DFQATT and CDR2 SNEGSKA (reference sequence). CDR3 sequence reads: CSARRSGRVLTDTQYF. The CDR3 DNA reads TGCAGTGCTCGAAGAAGCGGGAGGGTCCTTACAGATACGCAGTATTTT.

This clonotype was counted a single time. Relative to the germline gene, one junction end is altered; a read error may explain this. V usage is TRBV10-3 and J usage is TRBJ1-1; D might be TRBD1 (5 bases). This CDR3 has 13 amino acids. Per germline, CDR1 ENHRY and CDR2 SYGVKD. The CDR3 DNA is TGTGCCATCTGTGAGGGACGGCTAAGCGGTCCTTTCTTT. It is translated as CAICEGRLSGPFF.

In the case of this clonotype: A junction boundary mismatches the germline segment, possibly from a read error. The CDR3, as DNA: TGTGCCAGCAGTTACTCGGCTAGCACAGATACACAGTATTTT. The encoded protein is CASSYSASTDTQYF. V is TRBV6-2 or TRBV6-3 and J is TRBJ2-3; the D gene is possibly TRBD2 (5 bases). This CDR3 has 14 residues. Germline V gene data show CDR1 as MNHEY and CDR2 as SVGEGT.

Comment on this clonotype: At one end the junction does not follow the germline gene, possibly because of a read error. The chain uses TRBV28 and TRBJ1-5; 10 bases line up with TRBD1. This CDR3 has 15 amino acids. Per the germline V gene, CDR1 is MDHEN and CDR2 is SYDVKM. CDR3 amino acids: CASSPNGQGGQPKHF. The DNA of the CDR3 is TGTGCCAGCAGCCCGAATGGACAGGGGGGCCAGCCCAAGCATTTT.

The V and J genes are TRBV4-1 and TRBJ2-1, with D perhaps matching TRBD2 (5 bases). This CDR3 is built from 15 residues. Germline V gene sequence: CDR1 MGHRA, CDR2 YSYEKL. V lost 1 base and J 9 bases, leaving 16 bases between the germline ends. The CDR3 region is CASSQGEGFMGEQFF. CDR3 DNA sequence: TGCGCCAGCAGCCAAGGTGAGGGATTCATGGGTGAGCAGTTCTTC.

In the case of this clonotype: The conserved closing phenylalanine or tryptophan is absent in this CDR3, likely reflecting a read error. It is unclear where the CDR3 begins or ends on the DNA, so no DNA is shown, and the CDR3 is as TCRdb lists it. V gene TRBV4-1 combines with J gene TRBJ1-5; the table's D call TRBD1 went unverified against the DNA. The CDR3 is made up of 16 amino acids, end residues included. Germline CDR1 and CDR2: MGHRA and YSYEKL. CDR3 residues: CASSQGDRGFIEPRHL.

In this sample, this clonotype turned up once. The junction departs from the called germline gene at one end, perhaps through a read error. CDR3 in amino acids: CSVGNTVTQYF. The DNA of the CDR3 is TGCAGCGTTGGCAACACAGTTACGCAGTATTTT. The gene calls are TRBV29-1 and TRBJ2-3; D gene uncertain. The germline V gene encodes CDR1 SQVTM and CDR2 ANQGSEA. CDR3 length equals 11 residues.

The chain employs TRBV6-1 and TRBJ2-7; D uncertain. The germline CDR1 and CDR2 sequences are MNHNS and SASEGT. The CDR3 has 11 amino acids. CDR3 amino acids: CTNSETWKQYF. The CDR3 coding sequence is TGTACCAACAGTGAAACGTGGAAGCAGTACTTC.

Details on this clonotype: The junction and the germline gene differ at one end; a read error may be behind it. The J gene is TRBJ2-7, the V gene TRBV28; the D gene is possibly TRBD1 (6 bases). The germline gives CDR1 MDHEN, CDR2 SYDVKM. The CDR3 runs 13 residues. The CDR3 bases are TGTGCCAGCAGGGCAAGCGACAGGTACGAGCAATACTTC. Amino acid sequence: CASRASDRYEQYF.

Notes on this clonotype: An end of the junction does not agree with germline; a read error may underlie this. The chain is built from TRBV4-2 and TRBJ2-1, with 8 bases identical to TRBD1. The CDR3 spans 16 residues. Germline values: CDR1 LGHNA, CDR2 YNFKEQ. The CDR3 is CASSHAGGQVNNERFF. In DNA form, the CDR3 reads TGTGCTAGCAGCCACGCCGGGGGACAGGTGAACAATGAGCGGTTCTTC.

Concerning this clonotype: Sequence at one end of the junction differs from germline and may be a read error. The CDR3 bases are TGTGCCTGGAGTTGTGCTGAGGCTTTCTTT. The encoded protein is CAWSCAEAFF. The chain links TRBV30 to TRBJ1-1; D is undetermined. The CDR3 contains 10 residues. CDR1 GTSNPN and CDR2 SVGIG come from the germline V gene (reference sequence).

This chain uses TRBV20-1 with TRBJ1-5; D not certain. Trimming removed 6 bases at V and 0 bases at J, with 9 bases between. The CDR3 spans 13 residues. The V gene's germline CDR1 is DFQATT and CDR2 SNEGSKA (reference sequence). The CDR3 DNA reads as TGCAGTGCAGCTGACCCTAGCAATCAGCCCCAGCATTTT. Amino acid sequence: CSAADPSNQPQHF.

Comments on this clonotype: Its ends do not fully match the called genes, so a read error is possible. This chain uses TRBV12-3 or TRBV12-4 with TRBJ2-1; 7 positions agree with TRBD1. There are 14 residues in the CDR3. The CDR3: CSSSLVRQGGEQFF. Here the CDR3 DNA reads TGTTCCAGCAGTTTAGTCCGACAGGGCGGTGAGCAGTTCTTC.

This chain connects TRBV11-1 to TRBJ2-1, with 8 bases identical to TRBD2. The CDR3 spans 20 residues. V was pared by 5 bases and J by 10 bases, with 28 bases of the junction left unmatched. Germline V CDR1 and CDR2: SGHAT, FQDESV (reference sequence). The CDR3 DNA follows: TGTGCCAGCAGCATAGGAAAGATTAGCGGGGCCTCACGGTTCGGCAGAGAGCAGTTCTTC. Amino acid sequence: CASSIGKISGASRFGREQFF. Full variable domain (missing parts from reference TRBV11-1 and TRBJ2-1): EAEVAQSPRYKITEKSQAVAFWCDPISGHATLYWYRQILGQGPELLVQFQDESVVDDSQLPKDRFSAERLKGVDSTLKIQPAELGDSAMYLCASSIGKISGASRFGREQFFGPGTRLTVL.

Details on this clonotype: A read error may explain this, as a much larger clone is one base away. The chain recombines TRBV6-1 with TRBJ1-2; no definite D call. This CDR3 region has 15 residues. V lost 6 bases and J 6 bases, leaving 20 bases between the germline ends. Germline CDR1 is MNHNS and CDR2 is SASEGT. The CDR3 DNA sequence: TGTGCCAGCAGCGAGAGCGCCGAGTGGTACAATGGCTACACCTTC. Translated, it gives CASSESAEWYNGYTF.

The chain carries TRBV5-1 and TRBJ2-1; D call uncertain. The CDR3 is 14 residues long. Germline CDR1 and CDR2: SGHRS and YFSETQ. V dropped 4 bases and J dropped 5 bases, with 13 bases sitting between them. CDR3 in DNA: TGCGCCAGCAGCACCTTAACTGCACACAATGAGCAGTTCTTC. Amino acid sequence: CASSTLTAHNEQFF.

This clonotype has just a few counts. A much larger clone lies a single base off, so this may be a read error. J is TRBJ2-7 and V is TRBV5-1; 7 bases align to TRBD2. The CDR3 is made up of 16 amino acids. Germline V gene data show CDR1 as SGHRS and CDR2 as YFSETQ. CDR3 protein: CASGLDGAGASYEQYF. The CDR3 DNA is TGCGCCAGCGGCTTGGATGGGGCGGGAGCTTCCTACGAGCAGTACTTC.

In this sample, this clonotype turned up a few times. A read error may account for a junction end that differs from germline. The J gene is TRBJ2-1, the V gene TRBV11-2, with 7 bases aligning to TRBD2. Germline loops: CDR1 SGHAT, CDR2 FQNNGV. This CDR3 spans 16 amino acids. CDR3 amino acids: CASSFGGEGRFNEQFF. The CDR3, as DNA: TGTGCCAGTAGCTTTGGGGGGGAGGGGCGCTTCAATGAGCAGTTCTTC.

This clonotype was counted many times. V and J are TRBV7-9 and TRBJ2-5, with D hard to call. Germline V gene sequence: CDR1 SEHNR, CDR2 FQNEAQ (reference sequence). V lost 5 bases and J 3 bases, leaving 4 bases between the germline ends. This CDR3 has 11 residues. CDR3 DNA: TGTGCCAGCAGCCTGAAAGAGACCCAGTACTTC. Amino acids: CASSLKETQYF.

By frequency in the sample, this clonotype is medium-sized. This sequence joins TRBV11-2 and TRBJ2-3, with 14 bases lining up with TRBD2. The CDR3 sequence is 16 residues long. J gave up 6 bases and V 4 bases, and 6 bases lay outside the gene matches. Germline lookup yields CDR1 SGHAT and CDR2 FQNNGV. This CDR3 is CASSSGLAGVLDTQYF. The CDR3 DNA reads as TGTGCCAGCAGCTCGGGACTAGCGGGAGTGTTGGATACGCAGTATTTT.

This clonotype was seen ten or more times. The rearrangement uses TRBV5-1 and TRBJ2-1; 12 bases line up with TRBD2. Germline V CDR1 and CDR2: SGHRS, YFSETQ. The CDR3 has 15 residues. Trimming took 3 bases from V and 6 from J; bases not matched to a gene: 4. The CDR3, as DNA: TGCGCCAGCAGCTCTCTAGCGGGAGGGCCCAATGAGCAGTTCTTC. Translated, it gives CASSSLAGGPNEQFF.

The genes are TRBV5-6 and TRBJ2-7; perhaps D is TRBD1 or TRBD2 (5 bases each). The CDR3 runs 14 residues. CDR1 and CDR2 from the germline V gene are SGHDT and YYEEEE. Trimming cost V 4 bases and J 9 bases, with 20 bases left between them. The CDR3 here is CASSPGPSTIGQYF. The CDR3 DNA is TGTGCCAGCAGCCCGGGACCGAGTACGATAGGGCAGTACTTC.

This clonotype was picked up many times. CDR3 nucleotide sequence: TGTGCCAGCAGTCCGGCGAAACTAGCGGGAGTGGGTACGGATACGCAGTATTTT. Translating gives CASSPAKLAGVGTDTQYF. The chain uses TRBV12-3 or TRBV12-4 and TRBJ2-3; 11 positions match TRBD2. Losses at the gene ends were 5 bases for V and 6 bases for J; bases not matched to a gene: 16. The length of the CDR3 is 18 residues.